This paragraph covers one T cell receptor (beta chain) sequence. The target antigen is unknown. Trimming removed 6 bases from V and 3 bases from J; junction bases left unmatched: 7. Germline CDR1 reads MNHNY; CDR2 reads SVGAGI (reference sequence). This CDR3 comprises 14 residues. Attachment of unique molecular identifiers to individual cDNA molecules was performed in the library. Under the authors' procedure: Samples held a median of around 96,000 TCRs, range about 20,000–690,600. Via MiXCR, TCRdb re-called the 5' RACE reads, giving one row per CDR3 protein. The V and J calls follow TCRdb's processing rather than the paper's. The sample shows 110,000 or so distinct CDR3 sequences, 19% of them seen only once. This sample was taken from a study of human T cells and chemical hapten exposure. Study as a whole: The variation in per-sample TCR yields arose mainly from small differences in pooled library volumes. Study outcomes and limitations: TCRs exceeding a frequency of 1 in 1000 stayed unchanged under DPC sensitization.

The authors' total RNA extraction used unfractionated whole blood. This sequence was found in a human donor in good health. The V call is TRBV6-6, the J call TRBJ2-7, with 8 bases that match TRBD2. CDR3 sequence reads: CASRPTSGLYEQYF. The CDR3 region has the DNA TGTGCCAGCAGGCCAACTAGCGGACTCTACGAGCAGTACTTC.